Below, 17 T cell receptor beta chains from the same sample are listed, as sequenced in a study of CD8 T cells in Susac syndrome. Random hexamers primed reverse transcription of about 0.45 to 1 ug RNA. TCRdb recomputed calls from the immunoSEQ multiplex PCR reads with MiXCR, one row per CDR3 protein. The data contain approximately 87,000 distinct CDR3 sequences, 95% to 96% of them singletons. The sample comprised CD8+ T cells from PBMCs. The receptor source for this set is a human donor with Susac syndrome.

The chain employs TRBV4-1 and TRBJ1-1; no clear D. The V and J ends lost 1 base and 0 bases respectively, with 9 bases between them. The CDR3 extends over 15 amino acids. CDR1 MGHRA and CDR2 YSYEKL come from the germline V gene. The DNA of the CDR3 is TGCGCCAGCAGCCAAGCGAAAGGGATGAACACTGAAGCTTTCTTT. It yields the protein CASSQAKGMNTEAFF.

This chain joins TRBV2 and TRBJ2-7; TRBD1 aligns across 7 bases. V trimming: 3 bases; J trimming: 3 bases; junction bases outside the gene matches: 2. This CDR3 has 13 residues. CDR1 and CDR2 from the germline V gene are SNHLY and FYNNEI. The CDR3 sequence: CASSDGTDYEQYV. The CDR3 DNA reads as TGTGCCAGCAGTGACGGGACAGACTACGAGCAGTACGTC.

The rearrangement uses TRBV29-1 and TRBJ2-7, with D possibly being TRBD1 (6 bases). The V gene lost 2 bases and the J gene lost 1 base, with 15 bases spanning the gap. The CDR3 contains 15 residues. Germline assignment: CDR1 SQVTM and CDR2 ANQGSEA. In nucleotides, the CDR3 is TGCAGCGTTGAAAAGCCAGGGGCCAATTCCTACGAGCAGTACTTC. Its protein product is CSVEKPGANSYEQYF.

This clonotype was seen once. In DNA, the CDR3 is TGCGCCAGCAGCTTGTCCGGGCCCCCCTACAATGAGCAGTTCTTC. It is translated as CASSLSGPPYNEQFF. The rearrangement uses TRBV5-1 and TRBJ2-1; D gene uncertain. CDR1 SGHRS and CDR2 YFSETQ come from the germline V gene. V was clipped by 1 base and J by 2 bases, with 10 bases between them. This CDR3 spans 15 amino acids.

In this sample, this clonotype turned up once. The J gene is TRBJ1-1, the V gene TRBV29-1; D remains unclear. This CDR3 region has 10 residues. The V gene's germline CDR1 is SQVTM and CDR2 ANQGSEA. Trimming took 0 bases from V and 7 from J, leaving 3 bases between them. CDR3 in DNA: TGCAGCGTTGAAGAGTTTGAAGCTTTCTTT. Translation: CSVEEFEAFF.

V is TRBV9 and J is TRBJ2-1; D is unclear. Between the trimmed V and J ends, which lost 0 bases and 4 bases, there was a span of 17 bases. The CDR3 has 17 residues. The germline V gene encodes CDR1 SGDLS and CDR2 YYNGEE. CDR3 DNA: TGTGCCAGCAGCGTAGGAGGCCTGCGCGGACCATACAATGAGCAGTTCTTC. Translated, it gives CASSVGGLRGPYNEQFF.

The chain joins TRBV12-3 or TRBV12-4 to TRBJ2-5, with D uncertain. V was cut by 3 bases and J by 4 bases, with 9 bases left in between. The CDR3 consists of 13 residues. DNA for the CDR3: TGTGCCAGCAGTTTGGGAACAGTAGAGACCCAGTACTTC. Translated: CASSLGTVETQYF.

The chain combines TRBV7-3 with TRBJ2-2; D perhaps matches TRBD2 (5 bases). The germline V and J ends were trimmed by 5 bases and 0 bases, with 13 bases remaining between them. From germline, CDR1 is SGHTA and CDR2 FQGTGA. This CDR3 is built from 16 residues. CDR3 DNA: TGTGCCAGCAGCCCGCAACTAGTTCCGAACACCGGGGAGCTGTTTTTT. This sequence encodes CASSPQLVPNTGELFF. The full variable domain, its missing parts supplied by reference TRBV7-3 and TRBJ2-2, is GAGVSQTPSNKVTEKGKYVELRCDPISGHTALYWYRQSLGQGPEFLIYFQGTGAADDSGLPNDRFFAVRPEGSVSTLKIQRTERGDSAVYLCASSPQLVPNTGELFFGEGSRLTVL.

The chain employs TRBV5-1 and TRBJ2-5, with TRBD2 identical over 14 bases. Germline lookup yields CDR1 SGHRS and CDR2 YFSETQ. There are 16 residues in the CDR3. Germline trimming cut 2 bases from V and 4 bases from J; bases unmatched to any gene: 4. CDR3 sequence (DNA): TGCGCCAGCAGCTTAGCCGGGACTAGCGGGAGAGAGACCCAGTACTTC. Translating it yields CASSLAGTSGRETQYF.

In its sample, this clonotype was seen once. The chain recombines TRBV4-2 with TRBJ2-7; the D is unclear. The germline CDR1 and CDR2 sequences are LGHNA and YNFKEQ. Trimming shortened V by 4 bases and J by 3 bases, and 16 bases separated the two germline ends. The CDR3 spans 15 residues. DNA of the CDR3: TGTGCCAGCAGCCCAGACCGCTCGGAGAGCTACGAGCAGTACTTC. Translation: CASSPDRSESYEQYF.

The chain joins TRBV30 to TRBJ2-7; the D gene is possibly TRBD1 (5 bases). V was trimmed by 7 bases and J by 5 bases, leaving 15 bases between them. From germline, CDR1 is GTSNPN and CDR2 SVGIG (reference sequence). The CDR3 totals 12 residues. CDR3 bases: TGTGCCTTAAGGGGTCCAGACAACGAGCAGTACTTC. Encoded protein: CALRGPDNEQYF. Supplemented by reference TRBV30 and TRBJ2-7, the full variable domain reads SQTIHQWPATLVQPVGSPLSLECTVEGTSNPNLYWYRQAAGRGLQLLFYSVGIGQISSEVPQNLSASRPQDRQFILSSKKLLLSDSGFYLCALRGPDNEQYFGPGTRLTVT.

The rearrangement links TRBV14 to TRBJ2-7, with a possible D match to TRBD1 (6 bases). V was shortened by 6 bases and J by 0 bases, with 9 bases between the two germline ends. Germline CDR1 is SGHDN and CDR2 is FVKESK. CDR3 length equals 13 residues. The CDR3 loop reads CASRGDNSYEQYF. DNA for the CDR3: TGTGCCAGCAGGGGGGACAACTCCTACGAGCAGTACTTC.

This clonotype was picked up one time. The chain uses TRBV5-6 and TRBJ2-7; D possibly matches TRBD1 or TRBD2 (5 bases each). Per germline, CDR1 SGHDT and CDR2 YYEEEE. The CDR3 extends over 12 amino acids. V was trimmed by 2 bases and J by 6 bases, leaving 9 bases between them. The CDR3 loop is CASSFGTREQYF. In DNA form, the CDR3 reads TGTGCCAGCAGCTTCGGGACCCGCGAGCAGTACTTC.

The J gene is TRBJ1-4, the V gene TRBV15, with D possibly TRBD1 on 5 matching bases. V was trimmed by 3 bases and J by 5 bases, leaving 16 bases between them. CDR3 length equals 16 residues. Germline V CDR1 and CDR2: LNHNV, YYDKDF (reference sequence). CDR3 coding DNA: TGTGCCACCAGCAGGCAGGGACGTGGAGCCAATGAAAAACTGTTTTTT. This gives the protein CATSRQGRGANEKLFF.

The chain links TRBV3-1 to TRBJ2-2; D unresolved. With 2 bases removed from V and 0 bases from J, the gap between germline ends came to 4 bases. The CDR3 contains 14 residues. CDR1 LGHDT and CDR2 YNNKEL come from the germline V gene (reference sequence). The CDR3 loop reads CASSQSPNTGELFF. Written as DNA, the CDR3 is TGTGCCAGCAGCCAAAGTCCGAACACCGGGGAGCTGTTTTTT.

The rearrangement links TRBV20-1 to TRBJ1-2; 8 nucleotides line up with TRBD1. Trimming cost V 6 bases and J 6 bases; bases outside gene matches: 9. CDR1 and CDR2 from the germline V gene are DFQATT and SNEGSKA (reference sequence). The CDR3 contains 13 residues. The CDR3 DNA sequence: TGCAGTGCCGACAGGGGAGGAGTTCATGGCTACACCTTC. Encoded protein: CSADRGGVHGYTF.

The chain recombines TRBV3-1 with TRBJ2-7; D is uncertain. Deletions cut 0 bases from V and 0 bases from J, with 6 bases between. The CDR3 has 14 amino acids. The germline CDR1 and CDR2 sequences are LGHDT and YNNKEL (reference sequence). The CDR3 loop reads CASSQDSSSYEQYV. In nucleotides, the CDR3 is TGTGCCAGCAGCCAAGACTCAAGCTCCTACGAGCAGTACGTC.